The 22 T cell receptor beta chains below were found in one sample sequenced in a study of OX40 agonist ivuxolimab in advanced cancers. Only in-frame clones appear in the TCRdb table, and some are missing; sequencing was by immunoSEQ multiplex PCR. In the table there are about 60,000 clones, around 83% of which are singletons. Sample: CD4+ or CD8+ T cells sorted from blood, taken in a trial of the OX40 agonist ivuxolimab. The origin of the receptors is an adult with an advanced solid tumor such as melanoma, head and neck, liver or kidney cancer.

V is TRBV16 and J is TRBJ1-6; 7 positions match TRBD1. The CDR3 loop spans 15 amino acids. The trim removed 4 bases at V and 6 bases at J, leaving 6 bases unmatched. CDR1 is KGHSY, CDR2 FQNENV, per germline. CDR3 residues: CASSPDRQGNSPLHF. CDR3 in DNA: TGTGCCAGCAGCCCCGATCGACAGGGTAATTCACCCCTCCACTTT.

The CDR3 spells CASSKGTAGFSYEQYF. CDR3 DNA sequence: TGTGCCAGTAGTAAGGGGACAGCTGGTTTCTCCTACGAGCAGTACTTC. The chain joins TRBV19 to TRBJ2-7; 7 nucleotides match TRBD1. The CDR3 runs 16 residues. Trimming took 4 bases from V and 0 from J; bases not matched to a gene: 9. Germline V gene data show CDR1 as LNHDA and CDR2 as SQIVND (reference sequence).

The chain recombines TRBV5-1 with TRBJ2-1, with D tentatively TRBD1 or TRBD2 (5 bases each). Trimming stripped 0 bases from V and 8 bases from J, with 12 bases between. The CDR3 totals 14 residues. Germline CDR1 is SGHRS and CDR2 is YFSETQ. The CDR3 protein is CASSLEGRIDEQFF. The CDR3 DNA is TGCGCCAGCAGCTTGGAGGGACGTATAGATGAGCAGTTCTTC.

V usage is TRBV5-6 and J usage is TRBJ1-1; tentative D call: TRBD1 (5 bases). This CDR3 is 15 amino acids long. Germline-derived CDR1 and CDR2 are SGHDT and YYEEEE. The V and J ends lost 0 bases and 5 bases respectively, with 14 bases between them. The CDR3 loop reads CASSLDTGGGTEAFF. The CDR3 DNA reads TGTGCCAGCAGCTTGGACACGGGGGGAGGAACTGAAGCTTTCTTT.

This chain joins TRBV4-3 and TRBJ1-6, with D hard to call. Germline V gene data show CDR1 as LGHNA and CDR2 as YSLEER. Deletions cut 2 bases from V and 7 bases from J, with 9 bases between. The CDR3 loop spans 14 amino acids. The CDR3 sequence: CASSQKGTNSPLHF. The CDR3 DNA is TGCGCCAGCAGCCAAAAGGGAACCAATTCACCCCTCCACTTT.

This chain links TRBV29-1 with TRBJ2-2, with TRBD1 identical over 8 bases. CDR1 SQVTM and CDR2 ANQGSEA come from the germline V gene. V shed 5 bases, J shed 6 bases, and the junction held 5 bases outside the gene matches. This CDR3 spans 13 amino acids. CDR3: CSVMTGVPGELFF. DNA for the CDR3: TGCAGCGTTATGACAGGGGTCCCCGGGGAGCTGTTTTTT.

V gene TRBV2 combines with J gene TRBJ1-2, with D unresolved. The V end was cut by 8 bases, the J end by 8 bases, with 18 bases between. This CDR3 comprises 13 residues. Germline V gene lookup returns CDR1 SNHLY and CDR2 FYNNEI. Here the CDR3 reads CASLIMAGIGYTF. CDR3 in DNA: TGTGCCAGCCTAATCATGGCGGGGATCGGCTACACCTTC. The full variable domain, its missing parts supplied by reference TRBV2 and TRBJ1-2, is EPEVTQTPSHQVTQMGQEVILRCVPISNHLYFYWYRQILGQKVEFLVSFYNNEISEKSEIFDDQFSVERPDGSNFTLKIRSTKLEDSAMYFCASLIMAGIGYTFGSGTRLTVV.

This chain connects TRBV7-6 to TRBJ1-1; possible D gene TRBD1, 6 bases. Germline CDR1 reads SGHVS; CDR2 reads FNYEAQ. The CDR3 has 14 amino acids. V was clipped by 4 bases and J by 1 base, with 10 bases between them. This chain's CDR3 is CASSSDRRNTEAFF. The CDR3 bases are TGTGCCAGCAGCTCGGACAGAAGGAACACTGAAGCTTTCTTT.

The chain combines TRBV7-2 with TRBJ1-2, with D possibly matching TRBD1 (5 bases). Germline V gene sequence: CDR1 SGHTA, CDR2 FQGNSA. This CDR3 contains 14 residues. Trimming took 0 bases from V and 4 from J, leaving 9 bases between them. In nucleotides, the CDR3 is TGTGCCAGCAGCTTAGCGGGGCAGACCTATGGCTACACCTTC. Its translation: CASSLAGQTYGYTF.

The chain uses TRBV7-8 and TRBJ1-3; no clear D. Trimming left V 6 bases short and J 7 bases short, with 13 bases between. There are 13 residues in the CDR3. The germline gives CDR1 SGHVS, CDR2 FQNEAQ. The CDR3 DNA sequence: TGTGCCAGCAGTCCACCGCCGGGGAACACCATATATTTT. It codes for CASSPPPGNTIYF.

This rearrangement joins TRBV6-5 to TRBJ1-5; 7 bases map to TRBD1. This CDR3 contains 14 residues. V lost 5 bases and J lost 11; bases outside the gene matches: 12. Germline V gives CDR1 MNHEY, CDR2 SVGAGI. The CDR3 DNA is TGTGCCAGCAGTCACCCTTGGGACGGACAGGCCCAGCATTTT. Translation gives CASSHPWDGQAQHF.

This sequence joins TRBV28 and TRBJ2-4, with D perhaps matching TRBD1 (5 bases). Germline V lookup: CDR1 MDHEN, CDR2 SYDVKM. CDR3 length: 14 residues. Trimming pared 3 bases from V and 2 bases from J, leaving 8 bases between. CDR3 residues: CASSFPGSKNIQYF. CDR3 sequence (DNA): TGTGCCAGCAGTTTTCCAGGGTCCAAAAACATTCAGTACTTC.

This chain uses TRBV18 with TRBJ2-7; TRBD1 matches 7 bases. Trimming cost V 1 base and J 5 bases; bases outside gene matches: 2. The CDR3 extends over 13 amino acids. The germline V gene encodes CDR1 KGHSH and CDR2 LQKENI. The CDR3 reads CASSPLTGNEQYF. The CDR3 region has the DNA TGTGCCAGCTCACCACTGACAGGGAACGAGCAGTACTTC.

In this sample, this clone turned up once. The CDR3 DNA reads TGCGCCAGCAGCTTGGGGGAGGTTTACCGGACAGAAGCTTTCTTT. This sequence encodes CASSLGEVYRTEAFF. The chain couples TRBV5-1 to TRBJ1-1; weak D call: TRBD1 (5 bases). The germline V gene has CDR1 SGHRS and CDR2 YFSETQ. There are 15 residues in the CDR3. V lost 0 bases, J lost 8 bases, and 17 bases lay in between.

V is TRBV5-1 and J is TRBJ1-3; D gene ambiguous. Trimming removed 4 bases from V and 1 base from J, with 18 bases in between. CDR1 is SGHRS, CDR2 YFSETQ, per germline. The CDR3 contains 17 residues. CDR3 bases: TGCGCCAGCAGCGTTTTATCTCCGAGAGGATCTGGAAACACCATATATTTT. Protein product: CASSVLSPRGSGNTIYF. Full variable domain (missing parts from reference TRBV5-1 and TRBJ1-3): KAGVTQTPRYLIKTRGQQVTLSCSPISGHRSVSWYQQTPGQGLQFLFEYFSETQRNKGNFPGRFSGRQFSNSRSEMNVSTLELGDSALYLCASSVLSPRGSGNTIYFGEGSWLTVV.

The rearrangement links TRBV4-1 to TRBJ2-7, with TRBD1 matching over 7 bases. The J segment lost 2 bases and the V segment lost 4 bases, leaving 2 bases of the junction unmatched. Germline CDR1 is MGHRA and CDR2 is YSYEKL. The CDR3 has 13 amino acids. CDR3 residues: CASSRDRTYEQYF. The CDR3 DNA follows: TGCGCCAGCAGCCGGGACAGAACCTACGAGCAGTACTTC.

In this sample, this clone turned up a few times. The gene calls are TRBV5-1 and TRBJ1-1; D perhaps matches TRBD1 (5 bases). CDR1 SGHRS and CDR2 YFSETQ come from the germline V gene. CDR3 size: 15 residues. V was pared by 1 base and J by 2 bases, with 12 bases between. In DNA, the CDR3 is TGCGCCAGCAGCTTGTATTCCCAGGGAAACACTGAAGCTTTCTTT. Its protein product is CASSLYSQGNTEAFF. Based on the CDR3 plus reference TRBV5-1 and TRBJ1-1, the full variable domain is KAGVTQTPRYLIKTRGQQVTLSCSPISGHRSVSWYQQTPGQGLQFLFEYFSETQRNKGNFPGRFSGRQFSNSRSEMNVSTLELGDSALYLCASSLYSQGNTEAFFGQGTRLTVV.

The rearrangement joins TRBV5-5 to TRBJ2-3; 11 bases line up with TRBD2. From germline, CDR1 is SGHKS and CDR2 YYEKEE (reference sequence). The CDR3 contains 15 residues. J was trimmed by 4 bases and V by 3 bases; bases with no gene match: 4. The chain's CDR3 is CASSYLAGGPDTQYF. DNA for the CDR3: TGTGCCAGCAGCTATCTAGCGGGGGGCCCAGATACGCAGTATTTT.

Only one count was recorded for this clone. V is TRBV7-2 and J is TRBJ2-5; no reliable D call. Trimming left V 1 base short and J 1 base short, with 7 bases between. This CDR3 is 14 amino acids long. Germline CDR1 is SGHTA and CDR2 is FQGNSA. CDR3 loop: CASSLVPPQETQYF. The CDR3 DNA follows: TGTGCCAGCAGCTTAGTGCCGCCCCAAGAGACCCAGTACTTC. The full variable domain, with the rest looked up from reference TRBV7-2 and TRBJ2-5, is GAGVSQSPSNKVTEKGKDVELRCDPISGHTALYWYRQSLGQGLEFLIYFQGNSAPDKSGLPSDRFSAERTGGSVSTLTIQRTQQEDSAVYLCASSLVPPQETQYFGPGTRLLVL.

The chain has TRBV2 and TRBJ2-4; no clear D gene. Germline CDR1 is SNHLY and CDR2 is FYNNEI. The CDR3 runs to 14 residues. Deletions cut 7 bases from V and 9 bases from J, with 19 bases between. The CDR3 DNA reads TGTGCCAGCACCTCCCTCATCCAAGGGTTCATTCAGTACTTC. Protein: CASTSLIQGFIQYF. Full variable domain (rest looked up from reference TRBV2 and TRBJ2-4): EPEVTQTPSHQVTQMGQEVILRCVPISNHLYFYWYRQILGQKVEFLVSFYNNEISEKSEIFDDQFSVERPDGSNFTLKIRSTKLEDSAMYFCASTSLIQGFIQYFGAGTRLSVL.

V usage is TRBV28 and J usage is TRBJ2-2; 9 bases fit TRBD1. The CDR3 runs to 15 residues. Germline trimming cut 5 bases from V and 7 bases from J; bases unmatched to any gene: 8. Germline CDR1 MDHEN, CDR2 SYDVKM. The CDR3 bases are TGTGCCAGCAGTAACCCGGGACAGGGAAGCGGGGAGCTGTTTTTT. Translation: CASSNPGQGSGELFF.

The V call is TRBV7-3, the J call TRBJ2-5; TRBD2 is a possible D gene (6 bases). Deletions cut 3 bases from V and 0 bases from J, with 8 bases between. CDR3 size: 14 residues. Per germline, CDR1 SGHTA and CDR2 FQGTGA. The CDR3 region is CASSLGLNQETQYF. The CDR3 coding sequence is TGTGCCAGCAGCTTGGGACTGAACCAAGAGACCCAGTACTTC.